One T cell receptor (beta chain) is described in this entry. Its antigen is not known. With 1 base removed from V and 0 bases from J, the gap between germline ends came to 13 bases. This CDR3 has 17 residues. From germline, CDR1 is KGHSH and CDR2 LQKENI. These data come from a study of T cell responses to AZD1222 COVID-19 vaccine. General study findings and limits: Baseline seropositivity occurred in only six AZD1222 recipients.

Measured with immunoSEQ multiplex PCR; TCRdb has only the in-frame clones, and not every one. The data show under 60,000 clones, approximately 79% seen once. The chain combines TRBV18 with TRBJ1-3; a possible D gene is TRBD1 (6 bases). The receptor comes from an adult in good health. The source material was peripheral blood, sampled on day 0 of AZD1222 vaccination. CDR3 coding DNA: TGTGCCAGCTCACCACAACCCACCAGGGGCTCTGGAAACACCATATATTTT. Its translation: CASSPQPTRGSGNTIYF.